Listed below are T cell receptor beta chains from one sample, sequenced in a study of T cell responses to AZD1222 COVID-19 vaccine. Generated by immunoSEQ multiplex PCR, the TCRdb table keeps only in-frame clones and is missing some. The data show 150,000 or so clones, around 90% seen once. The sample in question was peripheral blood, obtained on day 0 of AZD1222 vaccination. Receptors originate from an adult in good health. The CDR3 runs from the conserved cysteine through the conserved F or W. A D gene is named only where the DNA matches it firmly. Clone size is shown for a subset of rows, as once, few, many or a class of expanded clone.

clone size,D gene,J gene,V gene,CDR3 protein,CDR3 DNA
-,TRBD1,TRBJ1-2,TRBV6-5,CASTKVQGNYGYTF,TGTGCCAGCACTAAGGTACAGGGGAACTATGGCTACACCTTC
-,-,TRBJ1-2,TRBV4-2,CASSQDANGPNYGYTF,TGTGCCAGCAGCCAAGATGCTAACGGTCCTAACTATGGCTACACCTTC
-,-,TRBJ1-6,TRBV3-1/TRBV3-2,CASSPHRDNSPLHF,TGTGCCAGCAGCCCCCACAGGGATAATTCACCCCTCCACTTT
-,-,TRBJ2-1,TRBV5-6,CASTVGGSYNEQFF,TGTGCCAGCACCGTGGGGGGCTCCTACAATGAGCAGTTCTTC
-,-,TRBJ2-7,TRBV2,CASSGAASSYEQYF,TGTGCCAGCAGTGGGGCGGCCAGCTCCTACGAGCAGTACTTC
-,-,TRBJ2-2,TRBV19,CASSARLGELFF,TGTGCCAGTAGTGCAAGACTCGGGGAGCTGTTTTTT
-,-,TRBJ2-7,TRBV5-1,CASSLAAGGSYEQYF,TGCGCCAGCAGCTTGGCGGCAGGGGGGTCCTACGAGCAGTACTTC
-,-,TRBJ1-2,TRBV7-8,CASSQSTGLDYGYTF,TGTGCCAGCAGCCAATCGACAGGACTTGACTATGGCTACACCTTC
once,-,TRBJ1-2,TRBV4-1,CASSQDEQTAYGYTF,TGCGCCAGCAGCCAAGATGAGCAGACGGCCTATGGCTACACCTTC
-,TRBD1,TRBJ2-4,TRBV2,CASTGDLWAKNIQYF,TGTGCCAGTACAGGGGACCTCTGGGCCAAAAACATTCAGTACTTC
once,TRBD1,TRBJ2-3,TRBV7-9,CASRGTGTDTQYF,TGTGCCAGCAGGGGGACAGGCACAGATACGCAGTATTTT
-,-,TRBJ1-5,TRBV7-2,CASSLAAAVRQPQHF,TGTGCCAGCAGCTTAGCGGCAGCTGTGAGACAGCCCCAGCATTTT
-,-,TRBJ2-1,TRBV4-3,CASSQEGYSYNEQFF,TGCGCCAGCAGCCAAGAAGGCTATTCCTACAATGAGCAGTTCTTC
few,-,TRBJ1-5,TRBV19,CASNLGDNQPQHF,TGTGCCAGTAATCTGGGGGACAATCAGCCCCAGCATTTT
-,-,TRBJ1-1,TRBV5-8,CASTLIMNTEAFF,TGTGCCAGCACCCTCATCATGAACACTGAAGCTTTCTTT
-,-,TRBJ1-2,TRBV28,CASSMKASYTF,TGTGCCAGCAGTATGAAGGCCAGCTACACCTTC
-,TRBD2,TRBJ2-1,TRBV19,CASSYSGGHNEQFF,TGTGCCAGTTCATATAGCGGGGGCCACAATGAGCAGTTCTTC
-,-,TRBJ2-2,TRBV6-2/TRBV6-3,CASSYSRAGELFF,TGTGCCAGCAGTTACTCTCGTGCCGGGGAGCTGTTTTTT
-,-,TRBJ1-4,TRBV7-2,CASSSRQETELFF,TGTGCCAGCAGCTCGAGACAAGAAACAGAACTGTTTTTT
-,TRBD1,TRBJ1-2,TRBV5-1,CASSLTGEIYGYTF,TGCGCCAGCAGCTTGACAGGGGAAATCTATGGCTACACCTTC
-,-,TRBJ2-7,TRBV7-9,CASSFVDRMYEQYF,TGTGCCAGCAGCTTCGTGGACAGAATGTACGAGCAGTACTTC
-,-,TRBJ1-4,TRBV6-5,CASRMVDEKLFF,TGTGCCAGCAGGATGGTTGATGAAAAACTGTTTTTT
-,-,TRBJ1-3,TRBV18,CASSPSVAGNTIYF,TGTGCCAGCTCACCGTCGGTGGCTGGAAACACCATATATTTT
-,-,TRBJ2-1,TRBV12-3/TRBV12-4,CASGPGSRDEQFF,TGTGCCAGCGGACCGGGGTCCCGCGATGAGCAGTTCTTC
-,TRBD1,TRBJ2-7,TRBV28,CASSSGQAHVYEQYF,TGTGCCAGCAGCTCCGGACAGGCTCACGTCTACGAGCAGTACTTC
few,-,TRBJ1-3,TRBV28,CASSRGRGNTIYF,TGTGCCAGCAGTCGAGGCAGGGGAAACACCATATATTTT
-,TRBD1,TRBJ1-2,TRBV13,CASSSGQGAYGYTF,TGTGCCAGCAGCTCGGGACAGGGGGCCTATGGCTACACCTTC
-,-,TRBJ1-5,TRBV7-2,CASSSPNGGNNQPQHF,TGTGCCAGCAGCTCCCCGAACGGAGGGAACAATCAGCCCCAGCATTTT
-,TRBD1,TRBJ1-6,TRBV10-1,CASSDRVDSPLHF,TGCGCCAGCAGCGACAGGGTGGATTCACCCCTCCACTTT
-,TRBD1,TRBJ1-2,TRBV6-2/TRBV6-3,CASSYSPGQGGYGYTF,TGTGCCAGCAGTTACTCCCCGGGACAGGGGGGCTATGGCTACACCTTC
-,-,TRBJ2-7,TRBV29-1,CSVESSSAEKYF,TGCAGCGTTGAATCAAGCTCGGCCGAGAAGTACTTC
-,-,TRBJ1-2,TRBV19,CASSIYLDRYDYGYTF,TGTGCCAGTAGTATCTACCTCGACAGGTACGACTATGGCTACACCTTC
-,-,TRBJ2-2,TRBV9,CASSPRPNTGELFF,TGTGCCAGCAGCCCCCGGCCTAACACCGGGGAGCTGTTTTTT
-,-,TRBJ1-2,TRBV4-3,CASSQDPDRNGYGYTF,TGCGCCAGCAGCCAAGATCCGGACAGAAACGGCTATGGCTACACCTTC
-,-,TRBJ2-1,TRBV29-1,CSVDWGTSEQFF,TGCAGCGTAGACTGGGGCACCAGTGAGCAGTTCTTC
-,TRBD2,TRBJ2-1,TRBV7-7,CASSLGLDNEQFF,TGTGCTAGCAGCTTAGGACTAGACAATGAGCAGTTCTTC
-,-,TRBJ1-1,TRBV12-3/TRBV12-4,CASSRQGRFEAFF,TGTGCCAGCAGTCGTCAGGGGAGGTTTGAAGCTTTCTTT
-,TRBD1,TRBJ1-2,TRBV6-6,CASSTFQGVEGYTF,TGTGCCAGCAGTACGTTCCAGGGGGTGGAAGGCTACACCTTC
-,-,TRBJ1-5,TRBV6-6,CATNSQPQHF,TGTGCCACCAATAGTCAGCCCCAGCATTTT
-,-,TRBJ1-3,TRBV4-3,CASSQDRSRGNTIYF,TGCGCCAGCAGCCAAGATCGGTCGCGGGGAAACACCATATATTTT
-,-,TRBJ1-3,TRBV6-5,CASSYGEVSGNTIYF,TGTGCCAGCAGTTATGGGGAAGTCTCTGGAAACACCATATATTTT
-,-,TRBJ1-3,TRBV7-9,CASSQAGNTIYF,TGTGCCAGCAGCCAGGCTGGAAACACCATATATTTT
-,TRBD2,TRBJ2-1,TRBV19,CASNRLAGLDEQFF,TGTGCCAGTAATCGACTAGCAGGGTTGGATGAGCAGTTCTTC
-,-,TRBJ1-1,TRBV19,CASSIGSNTEAFF,TGTGCCAGTAGTATTGGGTCGAACACTGAAGCTTTCTTT
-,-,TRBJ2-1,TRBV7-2,CASSQQTGGGVVF,TGTGCCAGCAGCCAACAAACCGGGGGCGGGGTGGTCTTC
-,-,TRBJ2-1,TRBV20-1,CSARFYNEQFF,TGCAGTGCTAGGTTTTACAATGAGCAGTTCTTC
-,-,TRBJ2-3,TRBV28,CASSLISTDTQYF,TGTGCCAGCAGTTTAATTAGCACAGATACGCAGTATTTT
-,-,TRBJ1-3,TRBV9,CASSAEGLGNTIYF,TGTGCCAGCAGCGCGGAGGGGCTTGGAAACACCATATATTTT
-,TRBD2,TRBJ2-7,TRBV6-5,CASSPQAGGPREQYF,TGTGCCAGCAGTCCCCAAGCGGGGGGGCCTCGGGAGCAGTACTTC
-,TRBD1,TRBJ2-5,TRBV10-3,CAISESLQGLGETQYF,TGTGCCATCAGTGAAAGCCTACAGGGGTTGGGAGAGACCCAGTACTTC
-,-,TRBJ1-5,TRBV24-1,CATSEQNQPQHF,TGTGCCACCAGTGAACAGAATCAGCCCCAGCATTTT
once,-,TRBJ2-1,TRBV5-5,CASSLDPIYNEQFF,TGTGCCAGCAGCTTGGACCCAATCTACAATGAGCAGTTCTTC
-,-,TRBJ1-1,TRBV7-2,CASSSSKGYTEAFF,TGTGCCAGCAGCTCAAGCAAAGGGTACACTGAAGCTTTCTTT
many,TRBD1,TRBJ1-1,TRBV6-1,CASSEDRGDTEAFF,TGTGCCAGCAGTGAAGACAGGGGGGACACTGAAGCTTTCTTT
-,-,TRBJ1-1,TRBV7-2,CASSFERLGGTEAFF,TGTGCCAGCAGCTTCGAGCGGCTAGGGGGCACTGAAGCTTTCTTT
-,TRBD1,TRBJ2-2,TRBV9,CASSAAGTANTGELFF,TGTGCCAGCAGCGCCGCCGGGACAGCGAACACCGGGGAGCTGTTTTTT
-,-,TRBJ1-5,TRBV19,CASRELIRGQNQPQHF,TGTGCCAGTAGAGAACTAATTCGGGGTCAAAATCAGCCCCAGCATTTT
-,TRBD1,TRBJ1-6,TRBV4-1,CASSQGGTGGVSYSPLHF,TGCGCCAGCAGCCAAGGTGGGACAGGGGGAGTTTCCTATTCACCCCTCCACTTT
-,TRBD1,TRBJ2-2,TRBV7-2,CASSLMGRGLTGELFF,TGTGCCAGCAGCTTAATGGGCAGGGGGCTCACCGGGGAGCTGTTTTTT